These 2 T cell receptor beta chains share one sample of origin, sequenced in a study of blood T cell repertoires in COVID-19. Clones were sequenced by immunoSEQ multiplex PCR, and TCRdb holds only the in-frame ones, with some missing. This table has about 280,000 clones, nearly 90% appearing once. Sequencing was done on a sample of PBMCs or T cells enriched from blood (not recorded which). Receptors were obtained from a woman in her late teens or twenties with acute COVID-19.

About this clone itself: Other DNA sequences in the sample encode the same CDR3. V is TRBV4-3 and J is TRBJ2-1; D gene ambiguous. The V and J ends lost 1 base and 2 bases respectively, with 9 bases between them. CDR3 length: 15 amino acids. Germline values: CDR1 LGHNA, CDR2 YSLEER. The CDR3 DNA follows: TGCGCCAGCAGCCAAGGGTCAGGCACCTACAATGAGCAGTTCTTC. Protein sequence: CASSQGSGTYNEQFF.

The V call is TRBV18, the J call TRBJ1-2; 7 nucleotides align to TRBD1. The CDR3 contains 14 residues. With 2 bases clipped from V and 2 bases from J, the junction kept 2 bases outside the gene matches. Looked up from germline, CDR1 is KGHSH and CDR2 is LQKENI. In DNA form, the CDR3 reads TGTGCCAGCTCACCAGACAGGGTCAACTATGGCTACACCTTC. It specifies CASSPDRVNYGYTF.